The 2 T cell receptor beta chains below were found in one sample sequenced in a study of T cell repertoires in cytomegalovirus infection. These TCRs are of unknown antigen specificity. TCRdb recomputed calls from the reads with MiXCR, one row per CDR3 protein. The sample comprises around 71,000 distinct CDR3 sequences, approximately 42% of which are singletons, and 80% to 95% rests with the top ten. The sample in question was CD8+ T cells from cultured PBMCs, obtained from culture after CMV antigen stimulation. The receptors derive from a human donor in good health (CMV status not recorded). Some clones in this sample may be carry-over from other donors' samples.

V gene TRBV25-1 combines with J gene TRBJ2-1; 12 bases are shared with TRBD2. The CDR3 is made up of 16 amino acids. CDR1 is MGHDK, CDR2 SYGVNS, per germline. V lost 5 bases and J lost 3; bases outside the gene matches: 5. The CDR3 nucleotides are TGTGCCAGCAGTCGTGGACTAGCGGGGAACTACAATGAGCAGTTCTTC. Protein product: CASSRGLAGNYNEQFF. Full variable domain (rest looked up from reference TRBV25-1 and TRBJ2-1): EADIYQTPRYLVIGTGKKITLECSQTMGHDKMYWYQQDPGMELHLIHYSYGVNSTEKGDLSSESTVSRIRTEHFPLTLESARPSHTSQYLCASSRGLAGNYNEQFFGPGTRLTVL.

This chain joins TRBV5-6 and TRBJ2-4, with D unresolved. The CDR3 contains 15 residues. V was clipped by 4 bases and J by 0 bases, with 11 bases between them. In germline, CDR1 is SGHDT, CDR2 YYEEEE. CDR3 bases: TGTGCCAGCAGCCGAGAAAGACGAGCCAAAAACATTCAGTACTTC. Translating gives CASSRERRAKNIQYF.